Detailed here is one T cell receptor beta chain. These data are taken from a study of technical replicates of blood from several donors. CDR3 size: 15 residues. V shed 0 bases and J shed 4 bases, with 10 bases lying between them. Profiled with immunoSEQ multiplex PCR; TCRdb holds only in-frame clones, not every one. The sample yields some 82,000 clones, 94% seen once. The V call is TRBV23-1, the J call TRBJ1-5, with unresolved D. TRBV23-1 is marked as an open reading frame, function uncertain. This sequence was found in a human donor in good health. Sequencing used T cells isolated from PBMCs. The CDR3 loop is CASSQSKRLNQPQHF. CDR3 nucleotide sequence: TGCGCCAGCAGTCAATCGAAACGGTTAAATCAGCCCCAGCATTTT.